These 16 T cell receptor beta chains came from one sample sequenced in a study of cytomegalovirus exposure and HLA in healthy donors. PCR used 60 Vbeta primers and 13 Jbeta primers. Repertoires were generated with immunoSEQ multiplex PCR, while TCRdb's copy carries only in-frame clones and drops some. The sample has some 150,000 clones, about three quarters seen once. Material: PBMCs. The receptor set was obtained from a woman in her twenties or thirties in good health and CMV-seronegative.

CDR3 amino acids: CASSLVAGGSYNEQFF. CDR3 bases: TGTGCCAGCAGCTTAGTGGCGGGGGGATCCTACAATGAGCAGTTCTTC. The gene calls are TRBV13 and TRBJ2-1; 8 nucleotides line up with TRBD2. Germline CDR1 PRHDT, CDR2 FYEKMQ (reference sequence). V shed 1 base and J 1 base; nucleotides not matched to a gene: 3. The CDR3 totals 16 residues.

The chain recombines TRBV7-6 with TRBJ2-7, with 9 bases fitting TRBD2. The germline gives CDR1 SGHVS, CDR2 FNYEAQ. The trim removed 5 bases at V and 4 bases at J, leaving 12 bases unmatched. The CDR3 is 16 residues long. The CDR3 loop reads CASSGPGKREVYEQYF. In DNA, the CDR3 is TGTGCCAGCAGCGGACCCGGGAAGCGGGAGGTATACGAGCAGTACTTC.

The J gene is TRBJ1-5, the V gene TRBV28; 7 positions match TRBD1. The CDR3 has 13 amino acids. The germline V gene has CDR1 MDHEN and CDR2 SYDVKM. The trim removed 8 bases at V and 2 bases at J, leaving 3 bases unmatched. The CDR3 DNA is TGTGCCAGCTCCCAGGGGGGCAATCAGCCCCAGCATTTT. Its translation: CASSQGGNQPQHF.

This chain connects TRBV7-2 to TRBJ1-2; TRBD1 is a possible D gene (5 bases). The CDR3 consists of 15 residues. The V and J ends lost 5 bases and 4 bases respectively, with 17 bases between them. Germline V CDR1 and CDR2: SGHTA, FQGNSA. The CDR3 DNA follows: TGTGCCAGCAGCCGGGCCTCCGGACAACCCTATGGCTACACCTTC. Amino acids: CASSRASGQPYGYTF. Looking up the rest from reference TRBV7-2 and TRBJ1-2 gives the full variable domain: GAGVSQSPSNKVTEKGKDVELRCDPISGHTALYWYRQSLGQGLEFLIYFQGNSAPDKSGLPSDRFSAERTGGSVSTLTIQRTQQEDSAVYLCASSRASGQPYGYTFGSGTRLTVV.

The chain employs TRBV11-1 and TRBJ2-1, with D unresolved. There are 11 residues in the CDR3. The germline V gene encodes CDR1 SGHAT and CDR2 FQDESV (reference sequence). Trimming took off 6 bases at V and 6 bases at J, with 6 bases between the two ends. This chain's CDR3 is CASRQSNEQFF. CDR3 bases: TGTGCCAGCAGACAATCCAATGAGCAGTTCTTC. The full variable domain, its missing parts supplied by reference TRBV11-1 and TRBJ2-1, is EAEVAQSPRYKITEKSQAVAFWCDPISGHATLYWYRQILGQGPELLVQFQDESVVDDSQLPKDRFSAERLKGVDSTLKIQPAELGDSAMYLCASRQSNEQFFGPGTRLTVL.

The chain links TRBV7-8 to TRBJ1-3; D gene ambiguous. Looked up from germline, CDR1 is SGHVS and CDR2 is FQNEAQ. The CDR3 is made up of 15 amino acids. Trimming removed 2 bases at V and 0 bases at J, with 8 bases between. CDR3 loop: CASSLRRISGNTIYF. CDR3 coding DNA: TGTGCCAGCAGCTTACGCAGGATCTCTGGAAACACCATATATTTT.

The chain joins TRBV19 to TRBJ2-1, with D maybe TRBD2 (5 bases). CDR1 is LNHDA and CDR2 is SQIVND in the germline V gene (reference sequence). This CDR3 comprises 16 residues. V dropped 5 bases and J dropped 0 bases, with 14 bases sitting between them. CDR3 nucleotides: TGTGCCAGTAGTTCCCTGTTGGGGAGCTCCTACAATGAGCAGTTCTTC. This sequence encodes CASSSLLGSSYNEQFF.

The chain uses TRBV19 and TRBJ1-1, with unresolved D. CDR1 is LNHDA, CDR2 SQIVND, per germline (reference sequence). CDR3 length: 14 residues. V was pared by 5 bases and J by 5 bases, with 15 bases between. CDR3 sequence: CASSAQARRTEAFF. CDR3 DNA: TGTGCCAGTAGTGCCCAGGCGCGACGGACTGAAGCTTTCTTT. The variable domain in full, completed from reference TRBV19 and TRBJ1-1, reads DGGITQSPKYLFRKEGQNVTLSCEQNLNHDAMYWYRQDPGQGLRLIYYSQIVNDFQKGDIAEGYSVSREKKESFPLTVTSAQKNPTAFYLCASSAQARRTEAFFGQGTRLTVV.

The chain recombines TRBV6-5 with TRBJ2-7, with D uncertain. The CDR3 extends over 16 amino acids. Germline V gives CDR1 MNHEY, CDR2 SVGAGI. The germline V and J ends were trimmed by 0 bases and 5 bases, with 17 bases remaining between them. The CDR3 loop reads CASSYSYQGGQDEQYF. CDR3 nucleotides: TGTGCCAGCAGTTACTCCTACCAAGGCGGTCAAGACGAGCAGTACTTC.

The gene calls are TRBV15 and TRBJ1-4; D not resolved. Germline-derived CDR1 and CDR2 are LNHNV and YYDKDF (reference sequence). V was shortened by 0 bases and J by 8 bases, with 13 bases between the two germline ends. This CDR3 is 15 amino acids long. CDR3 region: CATSRDRGSGEKLFF. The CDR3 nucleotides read TGTGCCACCAGCAGAGATAGAGGGTCGGGCGAAAAACTGTTTTTT.

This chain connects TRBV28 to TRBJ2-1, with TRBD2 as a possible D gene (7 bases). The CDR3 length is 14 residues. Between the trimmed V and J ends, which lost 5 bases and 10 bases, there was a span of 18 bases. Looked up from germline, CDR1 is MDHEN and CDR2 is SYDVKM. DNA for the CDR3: TGTGCCAGCAGTCGAGAGACGGGGGGCCGGGAGCAGTTCTTC. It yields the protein CASSRETGGREQFF.

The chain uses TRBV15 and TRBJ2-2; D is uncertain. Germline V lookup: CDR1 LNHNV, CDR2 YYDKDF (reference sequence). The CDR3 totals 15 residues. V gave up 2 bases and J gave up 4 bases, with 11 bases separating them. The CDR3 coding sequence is TGTGCCACCAGCAGAAACACGGGTCGCACCGGGGAGCTGTTTTTT. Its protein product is CATSRNTGRTGELFF.

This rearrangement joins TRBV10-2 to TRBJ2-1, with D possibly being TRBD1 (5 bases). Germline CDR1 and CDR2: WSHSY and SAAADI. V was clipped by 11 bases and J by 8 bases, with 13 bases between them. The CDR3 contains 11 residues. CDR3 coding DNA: TGCGCCGTAACGCAGGGCTATGAGCAGTTCTTC. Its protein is CAVTQGYEQFF.

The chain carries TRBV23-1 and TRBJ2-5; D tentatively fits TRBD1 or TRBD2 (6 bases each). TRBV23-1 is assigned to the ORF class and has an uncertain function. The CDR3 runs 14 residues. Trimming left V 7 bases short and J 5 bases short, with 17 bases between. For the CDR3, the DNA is TGCGCCAGCACTCAGCGGGTAGACAGGGAGACCCAGTACTTC. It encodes CASTQRVDRETQYF.

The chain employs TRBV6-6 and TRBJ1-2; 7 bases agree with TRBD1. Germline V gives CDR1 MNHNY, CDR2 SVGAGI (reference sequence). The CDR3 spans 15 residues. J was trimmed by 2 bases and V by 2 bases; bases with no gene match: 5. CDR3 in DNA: TGTGCCAGCAGTTACGGCCGGGACAGAAACTATGGCTACACCTTC. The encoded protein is CASSYGRDRNYGYTF.

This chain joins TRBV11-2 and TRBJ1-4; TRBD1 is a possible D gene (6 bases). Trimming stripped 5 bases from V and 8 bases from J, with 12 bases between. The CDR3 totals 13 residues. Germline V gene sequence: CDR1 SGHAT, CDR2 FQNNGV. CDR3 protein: CASSPGGSEKLFF. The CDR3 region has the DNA TGTGCCAGCAGCCCGGGGGGCAGCGAAAAACTGTTTTTT.